Shown below are 15 T cell receptor beta chains from a single sample sequenced in a study of blood T cell repertoires in COVID-19. Assay: immunoSEQ multiplex PCR; the TCRdb copy retains only in-frame clones and omits some. This sample has 250,000 to 350,000 clones, with about nine tenths found just once. Sequenced sample: peripheral blood. Every receptor here comes from a woman aged 45-65 years who had recovered from COVID-19.

This clone showed up just a few times. The CDR3 bases are TGCAGTGCTGTACTCGGGGAGACCCAGTACTTC. It yields the protein CSAVLGETQYF. The chain uses TRBV20-1 and TRBJ2-5; D uncertain. Germline-derived CDR1 and CDR2 are DFQATT and SNEGSKA (reference sequence). With 5 bases removed from V and 5 bases from J, the gap between germline ends came to 9 bases. The CDR3 spans 11 residues.

This clone was recorded only once. The rearrangement uses TRBV5-1 and TRBJ1-1; 7 bases match TRBD1. Trimming cost V 0 bases and J 6 bases; bases outside gene matches: 5. The CDR3 runs to 14 residues. Germline V gene lookup returns CDR1 SGHRS and CDR2 YFSETQ. Written as DNA, the CDR3 is TGCGCCAGCAGCTTGGACCTGACAGGGCCTGAAGCTTTCTTT. Protein sequence: CASSLDLTGPEAFF.

The chain uses TRBV28 and TRBJ2-5; TRBD2 matches at 11 bases. The J segment lost 5 bases and the V segment lost 6 bases, leaving 8 bases of the junction unmatched. CDR3 length: 15 residues. Germline assignment: CDR1 MDHEN and CDR2 SYDVKM. The CDR3, as DNA: TGTGCCAGCAGCCTTAGCGGGAGGGCCAGGGAGACCCAGTACTTC. It is translated as CASSLSGRARETQYF.

This chain connects TRBV2 to TRBJ2-1, with 13 nucleotides matching TRBD2. This CDR3 is 14 amino acids long. The trim removed 5 bases at V and 15 bases at J, leaving 10 bases unmatched. CDR1 SNHLY and CDR2 FYNNEI come from the germline V gene. The CDR3 nucleotides read TGTGCCAGCAGTCAAACTAGCGGGAGGGCCCCTCCGTTCTTC. Translating gives CASSQTSGRAPPFF.

Only one count was recorded for this clone. The chain has TRBV19 and TRBJ1-1, with 7 nucleotides matching TRBD1. In germline, CDR1 is LNHDA, CDR2 SQIVND (reference sequence). Losses at the gene ends were 8 bases for V and 6 bases for J; bases not matched to a gene: 12. The CDR3 consists of 14 residues. The CDR3, as DNA: TGTGCCAGTGGGCAAACAGGGGAAGGTCCTGAAGCTTTCTTT. This gives the protein CASGQTGEGPEAFF.

V is TRBV20-1 and J is TRBJ1-1; D is ambiguous. From germline, CDR1 is DFQATT and CDR2 SNEGSKA (reference sequence). The length of the CDR3 is 13 residues. Trimming removed 3 bases from V and 3 bases from J, with 11 bases in between. The CDR3, as DNA: TGCAGTGCTAGTCGTCAGAAGTACACTGAAGCTTTCTTT. Its protein product is CSASRQKYTEAFF.

The V and J genes are TRBV28 and TRBJ2-3, with D perhaps TRBD2 (6 bases). The length of the CDR3 is 17 residues. CDR1 and CDR2 from the germline V gene are MDHEN and SYDVKM. Trimming took off 6 bases at V and 1 base at J, with 20 bases between the two ends. CDR3 sequence reads: CASSPGGITKRTDTQYF. The CDR3 nucleotides are TGTGCCAGCAGCCCCGGGGGAATTACCAAGCGCACAGATACGCAGTATTTT.

The chain recombines TRBV29-1 with TRBJ1-1; D is perhaps TRBD1 (5 bases). V lost 7 bases and J 5 bases, leaving 17 bases between the germline ends. This CDR3 is built from 13 residues. The germline V gene encodes CDR1 SQVTM and CDR2 ANQGSEA. The CDR3 loop is CSALRAPGTEAFF. Here the CDR3 DNA reads TGCAGCGCACTCCGGGCCCCAGGGACTGAAGCTTTCTTT.

V and J are TRBV24-1 and TRBJ2-1; tentatively, D is TRBD2 (6 bases). The germline V gene encodes CDR1 KGHDR and CDR2 SFDVKD. V was pared by 7 bases and J by 3 bases, with 12 bases between. The CDR3 runs to 14 residues. The CDR3 loop reads CATRASANYNEQFF. In nucleotides, the CDR3 is TGTGCCACCAGGGCTAGCGCGAACTACAATGAGCAGTTCTTC.

The chain combines TRBV3-1 (or the pseudogene TRBV3-2) with TRBJ2-5, with TRBD2 matching over 8 bases. The V and J ends lost 4 bases and 5 bases, in that order; junction bases with no gene match: 12. The germline V gene has CDR1 LGHDT and CDR2 YNNKEL (reference sequence). This CDR3 region has 16 residues. The CDR3 loop reads CASSPNSGIQLETQYF. The CDR3 nucleotides are TGTGCCAGCAGCCCCAATAGCGGGATCCAGTTGGAGACCCAGTACTTC.

The CDR3 reads CASSPSGGGPYGYTF. The CDR3 DNA reads TGTGCCAGCAGCCCCAGCGGGGGGGGGCCCTATGGCTACACCTTC. The rearrangement links TRBV7-2 to TRBJ1-2; perhaps TRBD1 as D (6 bases). The CDR3 length is 15 residues. Trimming removed 5 bases from V and 4 bases from J, with 17 bases in between. CDR1 and CDR2 (germline): SGHTA, FQGNSA.

The chain combines TRBV3-1 (or the pseudogene TRBV3-2) with TRBJ1-2, with TRBD1 as a possible D gene (6 bases). Trimming shortened V by 2 bases and J by 0 bases, and 10 bases separated the two germline ends. CDR3 size: 15 residues. Looked up from germline, CDR1 is LGHDT and CDR2 is YNNKEL (reference sequence). The CDR3 bases are TGTGCCAGCAGCCAAAATAGGGGGACTAACTATGGCTACACCTTC. Residues: CASSQNRGTNYGYTF.

The V gene is TRBV6-5, the J gene TRBJ1-3; possible D gene TRBD1, 6 bases. Trimming pared 6 bases from V and 5 bases from J, leaving 14 bases between. The CDR3 has 14 residues. Germline V gene lookup returns CDR1 MNHEY and CDR2 SVGAGI. The CDR3 loop is CASRWDIGRNTIYF. DNA for the CDR3: TGTGCCAGCAGATGGGACATTGGGAGAAACACCATATATTTT.

V usage is TRBV6-4 and J usage is TRBJ2-7; 11 bases fit TRBD1. CDR1 and CDR2 from the germline V gene are MRHNA and SNTAGT. The CDR3 runs to 13 residues. After removal of 7 bases from V and 7 bases from J, the junction contained 6 bases not matched to a gene. The DNA of the CDR3 is TGTGCCAGCATCGGGACAGGGGGTAAAGAGCAGTACTTC. Translating gives CASIGTGGKEQYF.

The genes are TRBV7-9 and TRBJ1-4; no firm D call. Trimming left V 5 bases short and J 1 base short, with 8 bases between. The length of the CDR3 is 14 residues. Germline V gene lookup returns CDR1 SEHNR and CDR2 FQNEAQ (reference sequence). CDR3 coding DNA: TGTGCCAGCAGCAACGCAGGAACTAATGAAAAACTGTTTTTT. Protein: CASSNAGTNEKLFF.